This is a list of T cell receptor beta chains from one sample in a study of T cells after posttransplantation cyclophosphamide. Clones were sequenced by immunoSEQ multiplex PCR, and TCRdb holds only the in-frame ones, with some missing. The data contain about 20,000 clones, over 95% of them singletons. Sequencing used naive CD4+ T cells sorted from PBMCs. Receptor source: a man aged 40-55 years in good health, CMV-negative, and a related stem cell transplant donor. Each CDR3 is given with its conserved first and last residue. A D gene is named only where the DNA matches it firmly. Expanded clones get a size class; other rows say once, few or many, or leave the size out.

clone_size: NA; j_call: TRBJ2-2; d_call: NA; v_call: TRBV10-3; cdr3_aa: CAISALLGAGELFF; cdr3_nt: TGTGCCATCAGTGCTCTTTTAGGGGCCGGGGAGCTGTTTTTT
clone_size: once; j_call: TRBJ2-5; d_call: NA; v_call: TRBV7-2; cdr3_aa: CASSLVASRGETQYF; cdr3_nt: TGTGCCAGCAGCTTAGTGGCCAGCCGGGGGGAGACCCAGTACTTC
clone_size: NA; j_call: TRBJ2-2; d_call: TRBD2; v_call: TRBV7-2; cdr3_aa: CASSLGAGGPNTGELFF; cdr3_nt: TGTGCCAGCAGCTTAGGAGCGGGAGGGCCAAACACCGGGGAGCTGTTTTTT
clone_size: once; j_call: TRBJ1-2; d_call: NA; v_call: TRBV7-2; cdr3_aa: CASSPGVGRRIGYTF; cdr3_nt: TGTGCCAGCAGCCCCGGGGTAGGGAGGAGGATTGGCTACACCTTC
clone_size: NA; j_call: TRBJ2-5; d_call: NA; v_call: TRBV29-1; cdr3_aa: CSVPEETQYF; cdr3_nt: TGCAGCGTCCCGGAAGAGACCCAGTACTTC
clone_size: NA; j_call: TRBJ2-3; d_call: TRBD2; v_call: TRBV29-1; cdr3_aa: CSVRTSRAQYF; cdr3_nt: TGCAGCGTTCGGACTAGTAGGGCGCAGTATTTT
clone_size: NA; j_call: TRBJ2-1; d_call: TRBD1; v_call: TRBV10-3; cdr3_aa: CAIGQDRAQFF; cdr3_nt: TGTGCCATCGGCCAGGACAGGGCCCAGTTCTTC
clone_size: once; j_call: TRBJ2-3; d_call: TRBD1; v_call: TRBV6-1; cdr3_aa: CASSGRDRVFDTQYF; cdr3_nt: TGTGCCAGCAGTGGCCGGGACAGGGTCTTTGATACGCAGTATTTT
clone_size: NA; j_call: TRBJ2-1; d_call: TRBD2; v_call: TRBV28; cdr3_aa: CASTAGLAEYNEQFF; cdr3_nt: TGTGCCAGCACCGCTGGACTAGCGGAATACAATGAGCAGTTCTTC
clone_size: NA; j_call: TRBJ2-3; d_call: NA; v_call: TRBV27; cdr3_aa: CASSLSYDTQYF; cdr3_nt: TGTGCCAGCAGTTTATCATATGATACGCAGTATTTT
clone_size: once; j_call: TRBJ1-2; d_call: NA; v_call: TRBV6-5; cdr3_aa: CASSRQSHGYTF; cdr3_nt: TGTGCCAGCAGTCGCCAGTCCCATGGCTACACCTTC
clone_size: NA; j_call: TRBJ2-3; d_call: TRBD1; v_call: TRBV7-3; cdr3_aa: CASSSDRANTQYF; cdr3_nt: TGTGCCAGCAGCTCCGACAGGGCGAATACGCAGTATTTT
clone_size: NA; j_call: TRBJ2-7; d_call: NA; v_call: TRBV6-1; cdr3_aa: CASSGTRDAYEQYF; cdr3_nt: TGTGCCAGCAGCGGGACACGGGATGCCTACGAGCAGTACTTC
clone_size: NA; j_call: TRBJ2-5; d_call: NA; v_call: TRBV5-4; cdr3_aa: CASSRGLAETQYF; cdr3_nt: TGTGCCAGCAGCCGGGGACTCGCAGAGACCCAGTACTTC
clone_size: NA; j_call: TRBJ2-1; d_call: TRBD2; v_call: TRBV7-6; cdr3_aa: CASSLTGLADNEQFF; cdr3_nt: TGTGCCAGCAGCCTGACGGGACTAGCGGACAATGAGCAGTTCTTC
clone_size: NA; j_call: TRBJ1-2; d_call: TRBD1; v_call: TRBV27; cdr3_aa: CASSLQQGNYGYTF; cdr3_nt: TGTGCCAGCAGCCTCCAACAGGGGAACTATGGCTACACCTTC
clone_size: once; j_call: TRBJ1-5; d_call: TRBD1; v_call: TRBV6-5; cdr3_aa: CASSYGTGNQPQHF; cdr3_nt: TGTGCCAGCAGTTACGGGACAGGCAATCAGCCCCAGCATTTT
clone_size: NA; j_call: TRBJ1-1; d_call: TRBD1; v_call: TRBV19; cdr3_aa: CASSRNRGVTEAFF; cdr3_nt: TGTGCCAGTAGTCGAAACAGGGGTGTCACTGAAGCTTTCTTT
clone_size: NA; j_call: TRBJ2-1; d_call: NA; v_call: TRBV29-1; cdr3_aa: CSVRNLLAISYNEQFF; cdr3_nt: TGCAGCGTCCGCAACCTACTAGCCATCTCCTACAATGAGCAGTTCTTC
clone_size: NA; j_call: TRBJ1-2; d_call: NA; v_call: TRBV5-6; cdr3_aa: CASSLPGGDGYTF; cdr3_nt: TGTGCCAGCAGCTTACCGGGAGGGGATGGCTACACCTTC
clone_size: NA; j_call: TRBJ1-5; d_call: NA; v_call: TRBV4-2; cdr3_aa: CASSQDRDQPQHF; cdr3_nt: TGTGCCAGCAGCCAAGATCGGGATCAGCCCCAGCATTTT
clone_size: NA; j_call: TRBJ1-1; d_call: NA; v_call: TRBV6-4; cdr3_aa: CASSGEGGTEAFF; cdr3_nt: TGTGCCAGCAGTGGCGAGGGCGGCACTGAAGCTTTCTTT
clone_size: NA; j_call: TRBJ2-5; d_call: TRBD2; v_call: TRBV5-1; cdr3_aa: CASSSTGTSGEGTQYF; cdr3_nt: TGCGCCAGCAGCTCAACCGGGACTAGCGGGGAAGGGACCCAGTACTTC
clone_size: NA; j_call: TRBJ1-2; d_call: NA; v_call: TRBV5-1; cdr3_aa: CASREHGGLYGYTF; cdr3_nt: TGCGCCAGCAGAGAACACGGAGGACTCTATGGCTACACCTTC
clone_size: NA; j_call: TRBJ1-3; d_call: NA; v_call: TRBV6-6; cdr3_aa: CASSVGEGGNTIYF; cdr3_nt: TGTGCCAGCAGTGTCGGGGAGGGAGGAAACACCATATATTTT
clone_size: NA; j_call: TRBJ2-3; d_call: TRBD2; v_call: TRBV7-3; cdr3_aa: CASSTTSGRWSTQYF; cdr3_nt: TGTGCCAGCAGCACGACTAGCGGGAGATGGAGTACGCAGTATTTT
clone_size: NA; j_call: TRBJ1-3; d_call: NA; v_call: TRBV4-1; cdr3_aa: CASSPGTPSGNTIYF; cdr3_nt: TGCGCCAGCAGCCCCGGGACACCCTCTGGAAACACCATATATTTT
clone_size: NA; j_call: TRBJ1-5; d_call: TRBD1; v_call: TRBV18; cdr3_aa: CASSLGQGLNQPQHF; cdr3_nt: TGTGCCAGCTCACTGGGACAGGGGCTAAATCAGCCCCAGCATTTT
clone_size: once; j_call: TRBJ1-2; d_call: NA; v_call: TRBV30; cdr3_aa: CAWSVQGGWGYGYTF; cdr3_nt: TGTGCCTGGAGTGTACAAGGGGGTTGGGGCTATGGCTACACCTTC
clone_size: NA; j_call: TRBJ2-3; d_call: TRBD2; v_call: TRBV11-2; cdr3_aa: CASSSRTSANTQYF; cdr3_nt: TGTGCCAGCAGCTCCAGGACTAGCGCGAATACGCAGTATTTT
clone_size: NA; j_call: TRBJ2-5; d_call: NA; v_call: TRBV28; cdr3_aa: CASSGDLETQYF; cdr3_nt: TGTGCCAGCAGCGGGGATTTGGAGACCCAGTACTTC
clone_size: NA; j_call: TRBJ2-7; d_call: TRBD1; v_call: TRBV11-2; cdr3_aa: CASSFDRGSSYEQYF; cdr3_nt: TGTGCCAGCAGCTTTGACAGGGGGTCCTCCTACGAGCAGTACTTC